The entry below describes one T cell receptor beta chain. Sequencing used immunoSEQ multiplex PCR; TCRdb keeps in-frame clones, though not all of them. The repertoire consists of a few hundred thousand clones, with 75% to 90% occurring once and the leading ten covering 5% to 6%. Germline CDR1 reads LNHNV; CDR2 reads YYDKDF (reference sequence). J lost 0 bases, V lost 4 bases, and 6 bases had no gene match. The CDR3 runs to 17 residues. The sample comes from a study of blood T cell repertoires in COVID-19. Participant-reported clinical history was the basis for cohort assignment. All recovered Cohort 3 donors got two negative PCRs, got clearance, or saw symptom resolution.

Specimen: PBMCs or T cells enriched from blood (not recorded which). The sequence came from a woman between 45 and 60 years old who had recovered from COVID-19. V gene TRBV15 combines with J gene TRBJ2-7; TRBD2 matches 13 bases. The CDR3 reads CATSTGTSGVSSYEQYF. Here the CDR3 DNA reads TGTGCCACCAGCACCGGGACTAGCGGGGTGAGCTCCTACGAGCAGTACTTC.